The 31 T cell receptor beta chains presented below share a single source sample, sequenced in a study of T cell repertoires in cytomegalovirus infection. TCRdb independently ran MiXCR on the reads; one entry per CDR3 protein. The top ten hold roughly two fifths of the sample, which has around 430,000 distinct CDR3 sequences, about 42% seen once. Which antigens these TCRs recognize remains unknown. The input for sequencing was cultured PBMCs, taken from culture after CMV antigen stimulation. The origin of the receptors is a human donor in good health (CMV status not recorded). Some clones in this sample may be carry-over from other donors' samples.

This clonotype has only a few counts. This chain uses TRBV5-1 with TRBJ2-7, with a possible D match to TRBD1 (6 bases). Germline assignment: CDR1 SGHRS and CDR2 YFSETQ. Trimming took off 0 bases at V and 3 bases at J, with 13 bases between the two ends. The CDR3 has 15 amino acids. CDR3 residues: CASSLEAGAFYEQYF. CDR3 nucleotide sequence: TGCGCCAGCAGCTTGGAGGCAGGGGCCTTCTACGAGCAGTACTTC. Using reference TRBV5-1 and TRBJ2-7 for the parts outside the CDR3, the full variable domain is KAGVTQTPRYLIKTRGQQVTLSCSPISGHRSVSWYQQTPGQGLQFLFEYFSETQRNKGNFPGRFSGRQFSNSRSEMNVSTLELGDSALYLCASSLEAGAFYEQYFGPGTRLTVT.

With regard to this clonotype: Its ends do not fully match the called genes, so a read error is possible. Here the CDR3 reads CASSSGGSGLRDTQYF. The CDR3 DNA sequence: TGTGCCAGCAGCTCTGGGGGTAGCGGCCTCCGGGATACGCAGTATTTT. The rearrangement uses TRBV5-3 and TRBJ2-3, with D possibly being TRBD2 (6 bases). TRBV5-3 is labeled an ORF, and its function is uncertain. CDR3 length equals 16 residues.

The chain uses TRBV12-3 or TRBV12-4 and TRBJ2-3; the match to TRBD1 covers 11 bases. This CDR3 spans 15 amino acids. The J segment lost 3 bases and the V segment lost 6 bases, leaving 5 bases of the junction unmatched. In DNA form, the CDR3 reads TGTGCCAGCAGCCATGGACAGGGGGCAACAGATACGCAGTATTTT. Its protein product is CASSHGQGATDTQYF.

This sequence joins TRBV7-4 and TRBJ2-1; unclear D gene. The CDR3 is made up of 14 amino acids. The V gene lost 5 bases and the J gene lost 8 bases, with 16 bases spanning the gap. Germline CDR1 and CDR2: SGHVT and SQSDAQ. Here the CDR3 reads CASSPEAVVYEQFF. The CDR3 nucleotides are TGTGCCAGCAGCCCCGAGGCGGTTGTCTATGAGCAGTTCTTC.

The chain links TRBV7-2 to TRBJ2-7; D unresolved. Per germline, CDR1 SGHTA and CDR2 FQGNSA. CDR3 length: 15 amino acids. V was clipped by 0 bases and J by 3 bases, with 12 bases between them. Here the CDR3 reads CASSLARSRYYEQYF. The CDR3 DNA is TGTGCCAGCAGCTTAGCCAGGAGCAGGTACTACGAGCAGTACTTC.

This clonotype was seen a few times. V is TRBV7-2 and J is TRBJ2-5, with D tentatively TRBD2 (5 bases). CDR1 and CDR2 from the germline V gene are SGHTA and FQGNSA. This CDR3 contains 15 residues. The ends were cut back, 5 bases at V and 5 bases at J, with 18 bases in the middle. The DNA of the CDR3 is TGTGCCAGCAGCAGGTGGGCGGCGAGGGTGGAGACCCAGTACTTC. Translating gives CASSRWAARVETQYF.

There are a few counts of this clonotype. This chain joins TRBV10-3 and TRBJ2-7; D might be TRBD1 or TRBD2, each matching 7 bases. This CDR3 contains 16 residues. Germline loops: CDR1 ENHRY, CDR2 SYGVKD. V dropped 0 bases and J dropped 4 bases, with 16 bases sitting between them. CDR3 protein: CAISESGAGGGYEQYF. CDR3 bases: TGTGCCATCAGTGAGTCGGGGGCAGGGGGGGGTTACGAGCAGTACTTC.

A few counts support this clonotype. The chain combines TRBV7-2 with TRBJ2-4; 8 bases line up with TRBD2. Germline CDR1 and CDR2: SGHTA and FQGNSA. The CDR3 length is 14 residues. The junction had 3 bases not matched to a gene; V was cut back by 2 bases and J by 6 bases. CDR3 DNA sequence: TGTGCCAGCAGCTTAAATAGCGGGGCAAACATTCAGTACTTC. It translates to CASSLNSGANIQYF.

This clonotype showed up just a few times. The genes are TRBV7-6 and TRBJ2-2; D possibly corresponds to TRBD2 (7 bases). The CDR3 loop spans 15 amino acids. Germline assignment: CDR1 SGHVS and CDR2 FNYEAQ. V was trimmed by 1 base and J by 6 bases, leaving 12 bases between them. The CDR3 DNA follows: TGTGCCAGCAGCTTAGTGCGGGGGCAGGCCGGGGAGCTGTTTTTT. Protein: CASSLVRGQAGELFF.

This sequence joins TRBV7-8 and TRBJ2-3; D remains unclear. The V and J ends lost 4 bases and 3 bases respectively, with 11 bases between them. CDR3 size: 14 residues. The germline CDR1 and CDR2 sequences are SGHVS and FQNEAQ. In DNA form, the CDR3 reads TGTGCCAGCAGCTCGACACGTATTACAGATACGCAGTATTTT. It codes for CASSSTRITDTQYF.

This clonotype was counted between two and nine times. V usage is TRBV7-2 and J usage is TRBJ2-5; D unresolved. CDR1 and CDR2 (germline): SGHTA, FQGNSA. Trimming removed 5 bases at V and 2 bases at J, with 9 bases between. The CDR3 length is 13 residues. The CDR3 region is CASSIEGQETQYF. In nucleotides, the CDR3 is TGTGCCAGCAGCATAGAAGGGCAAGAGACCCAGTACTTC.

J is TRBJ2-3 and V is TRBV7-9; D might be TRBD2 (6 bases). CDR1 SEHNR and CDR2 FQNEAQ come from the germline V gene (reference sequence). Between the trimmed V and J ends, which lost 7 bases and 2 bases, there was a span of 22 bases. The CDR3 totals 17 residues. CDR3 in DNA: TGTGCCAGCAATGATCGTTTGACTAGACGACCCACAGATACGCAGTATTTT. It translates to CASNDRLTRRPTDTQYF.

The chain employs TRBV7-9 and TRBJ2-3, with 7 positions matching TRBD1. Germline loops: CDR1 SEHNR, CDR2 FQNEAQ (reference sequence). The CDR3 has 14 amino acids. The junction had 8 bases not matched to a gene; V was cut back by 6 bases and J by 5 bases. CDR3 amino acids: CASSDRVRQDTQYF. The CDR3 bases are TGTGCCAGCAGTGACAGGGTTAGGCAAGATACGCAGTATTTT. The entire variable domain, with the rest obtained from reference TRBV7-9 and TRBJ2-3, is as follows: DTGVSQNPRHKITKRGQNVTFRCDPISEHNRLYWYRQTLGQGPEFLTYFQNEAQLEKSRLLSDRFSAERPKGSFSTLEIQRTEQGDSAMYLCASSDRVRQDTQYFGPGTRLTVL.

The rearrangement uses TRBV9 and TRBJ2-3; maybe TRBD2 (5 bases). In germline, CDR1 is SGDLS, CDR2 YYNGEE. The CDR3 spans 15 residues. The V and J ends lost 0 bases and 1 base respectively, with 9 bases between them. As DNA, the CDR3 is TGTGCCAGCAGCGTAGCGGCGGGTCGCACAGATACGCAGTATTTT. Protein product: CASSVAAGRTDTQYF.

V gene TRBV7-8 combines with J gene TRBJ2-7, with D tentatively TRBD2 (7 bases). The CDR3 spans 16 residues. Trimming took off 5 bases at V and 1 base at J, with 18 bases between the two ends. Per the germline V gene, CDR1 is SGHVS and CDR2 is FQNEAQ. The CDR3 nucleotides are TGTGCCAGCAGCACCGGGGGGCCGTTTAAATCCTACGAGCAGTACTTC. This encodes CASSTGGPFKSYEQYF.

In this sample, this clonotype turned up a few times. The chain carries TRBV20-1 and TRBJ2-6; the D is unclear. This CDR3 comprises 15 residues. Germline loops: CDR1 DFQATT, CDR2 SNEGSKA (reference sequence). V shed 6 bases and J shed 1 base, with 13 bases lying between them. CDR3 coding DNA: TGCAGTGCGAGACCCGTAAATTCTGGGGCCAACGTCCTGACTTTC. Protein product: CSARPVNSGANVLTF.

V is TRBV6-5 and J is TRBJ2-1; 10 bases fit TRBD1. The CDR3 extends over 16 amino acids. Germline loops: CDR1 MNHEY, CDR2 SVGAGI. V lost 5 bases, J lost 4 bases, and 8 bases stayed unmatched. CDR3 amino acids: CASSPDRGLQYNEQFF. CDR3 nucleotide sequence: TGTGCCAGCAGTCCCGACAGGGGGCTTCAGTACAATGAGCAGTTCTTC.

The sample holds a few counts of this clonotype. This chain connects TRBV6-2 or TRBV6-3 to TRBJ2-5; a weak D match, TRBD2 (6 bases). The CDR3 sequence is 15 residues long. The ends were cut back, 7 bases at V and 0 bases at J, with 15 bases in the middle. CDR1 and CDR2 (germline): MNHEY, SVGEGT. For the CDR3, the DNA is TGTGCCAGCACCTCACACGAGCGGGACCAAGAGACCCAGTACTTC. This gives the protein CASTSHERDQETQYF.

The chain uses TRBV20-1 and TRBJ2-7, with D tentatively TRBD1 or TRBD2 (6 bases each). CDR1 is DFQATT and CDR2 is SNEGSKA in the germline V gene (reference sequence). CDR3 length: 13 residues. V was clipped by 6 bases and J by 0 bases, with 12 bases between them. CDR3 nucleotide sequence: TGCAGTGCGGGAGGACAGTACTCCTACGAGCAGTACTTC. This translates into CSAGGQYSYEQYF.

In this sample, this clonotype turned up a few times. The chain recombines TRBV27 with TRBJ2-3; D unresolved. Germline CDR1 reads MNHEY; CDR2 reads SMNVEV (reference sequence). The CDR3 consists of 11 residues. Deletions cut 8 bases from V and 6 bases from J, with 9 bases between. Written as DNA, the CDR3 is TGTGCCAGCGCGCTCGGGGATACGCAGTATTTT. Its translation: CASALGDTQYF.

This clonotype has only a few counts. The rearrangement uses TRBV20-1 and TRBJ1-1; 7 bases are shared with TRBD1. Germline V gene data show CDR1 as DFQATT and CDR2 as SNEGSKA (reference sequence). This CDR3 is built from 13 residues. The J segment lost 1 base and the V segment lost 6 bases, leaving 5 bases of the junction unmatched. As DNA, the CDR3 is TGCAGTGCCTTACAGGGGACGAACACTGAAGCTTTCTTT. This encodes CSALQGTNTEAFF.

The CDR3 bases are TGTGCCAGCAGCAGGACTAGCGGGAGACGCGAGACCCAGTACTTC. It codes for CASSRTSGRRETQYF. The chain is built from TRBV11-2 and TRBJ2-5, with 13 bases identical to TRBD2. This CDR3 contains 15 residues. In germline, CDR1 is SGHAT, CDR2 FQNNGV. J lost 5 bases, V lost 5 bases, and 5 bases had no gene match.

This clonotype was seen once. The chain employs TRBV20-1 and TRBJ2-7; 12 nucleotides line up with TRBD2. Losses at the gene ends were 4 bases for V and 8 bases for J; bases not matched to a gene: 12. Germline-derived CDR1 and CDR2 are DFQATT and SNEGSKA (reference sequence). The CDR3 totals 15 residues. Here the CDR3 DNA reads TGCAGTGCTACTGGACTAGCGGGGCCCGAGGGGAAGCAGTACTTC. This gives the protein CSATGLAGPEGKQYF.

This clonotype was observed many times. The chain joins TRBV7-2 to TRBJ1-3; D unresolved. The V gene's germline CDR1 is SGHTA and CDR2 FQGNSA. The V end lost 3 bases, the J end lost 3 bases, and 12 bases lay between the germline ends. The CDR3 length is 15 residues. The DNA of the CDR3 is TGTGCCAGCAGCTTGAGGCCGCTTATTGGAAACACCATATATTTT. Translated: CASSLRPLIGNTIYF.

This clonotype has at least ten counts. This chain connects TRBV7-2 to TRBJ2-3; 16 bases map to TRBD2. The junction had 3 bases not matched to a gene; V was cut back by 6 bases and J by 6 bases. The CDR3 is 15 amino acids. Germline lookup yields CDR1 SGHTA and CDR2 FQGNSA. In DNA form, the CDR3 reads TGTGCCAGCAGTGGGACTAGCGGGGGGGCGGATACGCAGTATTTT. Translation: CASSGTSGGADTQYF.

V and J are TRBV5-4 and TRBJ2-3; 13 bases fit TRBD2. The length of the CDR3 is 17 residues. V dropped 4 bases and J dropped 5; count of bases not matched to a gene: 10. CDR1 SGHNT and CDR2 YYREEE come from the germline V gene (reference sequence). DNA of the CDR3: TGTGCCAGCAGCCCCCCGGGACTAGCGGGGAACTTAGATACGCAGTATTTT. Translating gives CASSPPGLAGNLDTQYF.

The J gene is TRBJ2-1, the V gene TRBV12-3 or TRBV12-4; D is ambiguous. Trimming stripped 1 base from V and 2 bases from J, with 9 bases between. The CDR3 sequence is 15 residues long. DNA for the CDR3: TGTGCCAGCAGTTTAGACAGCCTAGCCTACAATGAGCAGTTCTTC. Translation gives CASSLDSLAYNEQFF.

The CDR3 DNA is TGTGCCAGCAGCCAGGGACGCCACAATGAGCAGTTCTTC. Translating gives CASSQGRHNEQFF. This chain links TRBV7-2 with TRBJ2-1; the D call may be TRBD1 or TRBD2 (5 bases each). Trimming took 5 bases from V and 5 from J, leaving 10 bases between them. The germline V gene encodes CDR1 SGHTA and CDR2 FQGNSA. The length of the CDR3 is 13 residues.

A few counts support this clonotype. This chain joins TRBV12-3 or TRBV12-4 and TRBJ2-3; either TRBD1 or TRBD2 may fit D (7 bases each). The CDR3 has 16 residues. V was trimmed by 5 bases and J by 0 bases, leaving 15 bases between them. The CDR3: CASSPQGGISTDTQYF. DNA for the CDR3: TGTGCCAGCAGTCCTCAGGGGGGGATTAGCACAGATACGCAGTATTTT.

V is TRBV20-1 and J is TRBJ1-4, with 9 bases fitting TRBD1. The CDR3 sequence is 17 residues long. J was trimmed by 8 bases and V by 3 bases; bases with no gene match: 16. CDR1 and CDR2 (germline): DFQATT, SNEGSKA (reference sequence). CDR3 DNA sequence: TGCAGTGCTAGGCTCGGGACAGGGCAACCGGGATACGAAAAACTGTTTTTT. Its protein is CSARLGTGQPGYEKLFF.

As concerns this clonotype: This may be a read error, as it is one base from a much larger clone. In this CDR3 the conserved last residue, phenylalanine or tryptophan, is missing, so a read error is likely. The rearrangement links TRBV7-2 to TRBJ1-5; D is ambiguous. Germline loops: CDR1 SGHTA, CDR2 FQGNSA. This CDR3 has 13 amino acids. Trimming shortened V by 2 bases and J by 5 bases, and 7 bases separated the two germline ends. This CDR3 is CASSLWEDQPQHL. The CDR3 nucleotides are TGTGCCAGCAGCTTATGGGAGGATCAGCCCCAGCATCTT.